The 5 T cell receptor beta chains below come from one sample, sequenced in a study of cytomegalovirus exposure and HLA in healthy donors. Primers for the PCR totalled 60 Vbeta and 13 Jbeta. Measured with immunoSEQ multiplex PCR; TCRdb has only the in-frame clones, and not every one. In the table there are around 140,000 clones, almost 80% of which are singletons. The specimen was PBMCs. Receptors were obtained from a female donor in good health and CMV-seronegative.

Written as DNA, the CDR3 is TGTGCCACGTGGGGCCTGAACACTGAAGCTTTCTTT. It is translated as CATWGLNTEAFF. V and J are TRBV28 and TRBJ1-1, with D perhaps matching TRBD1 (5 bases). V gave up 10 bases and J gave up 0 bases, with 9 bases separating them. The CDR3 is 12 residues long. CDR1 MDHEN and CDR2 SYDVKM come from the germline V gene.

The rearrangement links TRBV5-4 to TRBJ2-7; TRBD2 aligns across 14 bases. This CDR3 has 16 residues. In germline, CDR1 is SGHNT, CDR2 YYREEE (reference sequence). J gave up 5 bases and V 4 bases, and 8 bases lay outside the gene matches. For the CDR3, the DNA is TGTGCCAGCAGCCGTGGACTAGCGGGAGGAAAAGACGAGCAGTACTTC. This translates into CASSRGLAGGKDEQYF.

This chain joins TRBV5-1 and TRBJ2-3; 7 bases agree with TRBD1. The V gene end was trimmed by 6 bases and the J gene end by 1 base; junction bases not matched to a gene: 14. Germline V CDR1 and CDR2: SGHRS, YFSETQ. The CDR3 totals 17 residues. The CDR3 protein is CASTFLSTGKGTDTQYF. The CDR3 DNA sequence: TGCGCCAGCACCTTTCTCTCGACAGGGAAGGGCACAGATACGCAGTATTTT.

Comments on this clone: The same CDR3 arises from other DNA sequences in this sample as well. In nucleotides, the CDR3 is TGCGCCAGCAGCTTGGATGGGGGGACTGAAGCTTTCTTT. Translated: CASSLDGGTEAFF. This sequence joins TRBV5-1 and TRBJ1-1; D perhaps matches TRBD1 (5 bases). V was trimmed by 0 bases and J by 5 bases, leaving 8 bases between them. The CDR3 spans 13 residues. From germline, CDR1 is SGHRS and CDR2 YFSETQ.

The chain has TRBV4-3 and TRBJ1-4, with D perhaps TRBD1 (5 bases). The length of the CDR3 is 13 residues. Deletions cut 1 base from V and 8 bases from J, with 8 bases between. Germline CDR1 and CDR2: LGHNA and YSLEER. The CDR3 nucleotides are TGCGCCAGCAGCCAAGCGGGGGGGGAAAAACTGTTTTTT. Its protein is CASSQAGGEKLFF.